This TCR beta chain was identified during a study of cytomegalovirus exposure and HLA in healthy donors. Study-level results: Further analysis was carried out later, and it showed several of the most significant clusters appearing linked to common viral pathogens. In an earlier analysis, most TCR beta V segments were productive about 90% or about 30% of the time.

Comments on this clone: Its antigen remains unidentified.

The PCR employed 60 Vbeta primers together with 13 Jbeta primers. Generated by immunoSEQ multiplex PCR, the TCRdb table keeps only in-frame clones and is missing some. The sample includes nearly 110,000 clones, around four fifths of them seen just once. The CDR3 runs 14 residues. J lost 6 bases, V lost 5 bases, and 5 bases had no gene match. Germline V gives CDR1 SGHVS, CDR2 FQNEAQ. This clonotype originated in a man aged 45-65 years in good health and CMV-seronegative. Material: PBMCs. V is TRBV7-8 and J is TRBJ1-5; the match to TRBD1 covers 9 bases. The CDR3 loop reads CASSPGTGSQPQHF. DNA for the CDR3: TGTGCCAGCAGCCCCGGGACAGGGAGTCAGCCCCAGCATTTT.